Listed below are T cell receptor beta chains from one sample, sequenced in a study of blood T cell repertoires in COVID-19. Data came from immunoSEQ multiplex PCR; TCRdb stores just in-frame clones and leaves some out. The table has around 140,000 clones, about four fifths seen once. Sequencing used peripheral blood. All receptors derive from a man between 70 and 80 years old who had recovered from COVID-19. CDR3s include the opening cysteine and the closing phenylalanine or tryptophan. Each record gives: V gene, D gene, J gene, clone size, CDR3 protein, CDR3 DNA. D genes are given only for firm matches. Only part of the rows carry a size: once, few, many, or a class if the clone is expanded.

V: TRBV7-2; D: -; J: TRBJ1-6; size: -; CDR3: CASSLQPTGSGSPLHF; DNA: TGTGCCAGCAGCCTCCAGCCTACAGGGTCGGGTTCACCCCTCCACTTT
V: TRBV5-6; D: TRBD1; J: TRBJ1-5; size: few; CDR3: CASSNRQGSQPQHF; DNA: TGTGCCAGCAGCAACCGACAGGGTAGCCAGCCCCAGCATTTT
V: TRBV30; D: -; J: TRBJ1-4; size: -; CDR3: CAWSVEQGATNEKLFF; DNA: TGTGCCTGGAGTGTGGAACAGGGAGCAACTAATGAAAAACTGTTTTTT
V: TRBV15; D: TRBD2; J: TRBJ2-7; size: -; CDR3: CATSRDLSGSEQYF; DNA: TGTGCCACCAGCAGAGATCTCAGCGGGAGTGAGCAGTACTTC
V: TRBV19; D: TRBD1; J: TRBJ2-6; size: -; CDR3: CASSPRKQGAPSGANVLTF; DNA: TGTGCCAGTAGTCCGCGAAAACAGGGGGCGCCTTCTGGGGCCAACGTCCTGACTTTC
V: TRBV7-9; D: -; J: TRBJ1-1; size: -; CDR3: CASTSAGDTEAFF; DNA: TGTGCCAGCACCTCAGCGGGGGACACTGAAGCTTTCTTT
V: TRBV5-4; D: TRBD1; J: TRBJ2-5; size: -; CDR3: CASSFRQGSNFGETQYF; DNA: TGTGCCAGCAGCTTCAGACAGGGTTCGAATTTTGGAGAGACCCAGTACTTC
V: TRBV5-1; D: -; J: TRBJ2-1; size: few; CDR3: CASSFSQTSSNEQFF; DNA: TGCGCCAGCAGCTTCAGCCAGACATCGAGCAATGAGCAGTTCTTC
V: TRBV28; D: -; J: TRBJ1-4; size: -; CDR3: CASSSIHRELWDEKLFF; DNA: TGTGCCAGCAGTTCGATCCACAGGGAACTGTGGGATGAAAAACTGTTTTTT
V: TRBV7-9; D: TRBD2; J: TRBJ2-3; size: -; CDR3: CASSFLAGALDTQYF; DNA: TGTGCCAGCAGCTTCTTAGCGGGAGCGTTAGATACGCAGTATTTT
V: TRBV6-5; D: -; J: TRBJ2-1; size: -; CDR3: CASTRQSSYNEQFF; DNA: TGTGCCAGCACAAGACAGAGCTCCTACAATGAGCAGTTCTTC